What follows are 25 T cell receptor beta chains derived from one specimen sequenced in a study of CD8 T cells in ankylosing spondylitis (dated by TCRdb to 2016 to 2017). Library construction relied on 5' RACE. The sequencer listed for this sample is Illumina HiSeq 2500. Starting from the raw public reads, TCRdb applied fastp trimming at Q25, assembled clones with MiXCR and retained in-frame beta chains. Records with the same CDR3 protein are collapsed into one entry carrying the most frequent genes and DNA. The sample table shows tens of thousands of distinct CDR3 sequences, and under 30% are seen once. The top ten clonotypes cover over 50% of the sample. The sample taken for sequencing was blood, either unsorted or a sorted T cell fraction (not recorded which). Receptors originate from a male donor with ankylosing spondylitis or in good health (not recorded which).

The genes are TRBV3-1 and TRBJ1-1; 8 bases are shared with TRBD1. Germline V gene lookup returns CDR1 LGHDT and CDR2 YNNKEL (reference sequence). The CDR3 covers 16 residues. The V segment lost 3 bases and the J segment 0 bases; nucleotides outside the gene matches: 6. Here the CDR3 reads CASSQDRAAMNTEAFF. The DNA for the CDR3 is TGTGCCAGCAGCCAGGACAGGGCTGCTATGAACACTGAAGCTTTCTTT.

The rearrangement links TRBV7-9 to TRBJ2-2, with a tentative D call TRBD2 (5 bases). V was trimmed by 4 bases and J by 5 bases, leaving 5 bases between them. In germline, CDR1 is SEHNR, CDR2 FQNEAQ (reference sequence). This CDR3 spans 12 amino acids. The DNA of the CDR3 is TGTGCCAGCAGCTCGGGGACCGGGGAGCTGTTTTTT. Protein: CASSSGTGELFF.

This clonotype has a handful of counts. J is TRBJ2-6 and V is TRBV28; D is unresolved. Between the trimmed V and J ends, which lost 8 bases and 2 bases, there was a span of 22 bases. There are 18 residues in the CDR3. Germline CDR1 and CDR2: MDHEN and SYDVKM. The CDR3 reads CASRASSPSLAGANVLTF. Written as DNA, the CDR3 is TGTGCCAGCCGGGCAAGCTCACCCTCCCTAGCTGGGGCCAACGTCCTGACTTTC.

This clonotype was seen more than once but under ten times. The chain recombines TRBV5-1 with TRBJ2-3; weak D call: TRBD2 (5 bases). Germline lookup yields CDR1 SGHRS and CDR2 YFSETQ. This CDR3 has 15 residues. V was cut by 0 bases and J by 6 bases, with 14 bases left in between. The CDR3, as DNA: TGCGCCAGCAGCTTGGCACTAGTCGTGGGCGATACGCAGTATTTT. Protein sequence: CASSLALVVGDTQYF. Variable domain in full (rest from reference TRBV5-1 and TRBJ2-3): KAGVTQTPRYLIKTRGQQVTLSCSPISGHRSVSWYQQTPGQGLQFLFEYFSETQRNKGNFPGRFSGRQFSNSRSEMNVSTLELGDSALYLCASSLALVVGDTQYFGPGTRLTVL.

This clonotype has ten or more counts. This chain joins TRBV12-3 or TRBV12-4 and TRBJ2-1, with 12 bases that match TRBD2. The CDR3 has 16 amino acids. V was clipped by 4 bases and J by 7 bases; unmatched bases: 8. The CDR3 DNA sequence: TGTGCCAGCAGTTGGACTAGCGGGGTCGGGAGGAATGAGCAGTTCTTC. Translating gives CASSWTSGVGRNEQFF.

V and J are TRBV7-9 and TRBJ1-2; D is uncertain. V dropped 5 bases and J dropped 3 bases, with 16 bases sitting between them. The CDR3 is 15 amino acids. Germline CDR1 is SEHNR and CDR2 is FQNEAQ (reference sequence). CDR3 nucleotide sequence: TGTGCCAGCAGCCCCCAAGCGGACGGACACTATGGCTACACCTTC. Protein sequence: CASSPQADGHYGYTF.

This clonotype was counted many times. The chain combines TRBV20-1 with TRBJ1-6; D unresolved. Per germline, CDR1 DFQATT and CDR2 SNEGSKA (reference sequence). V was trimmed by 5 bases and J by 7 bases, leaving 18 bases between them. The CDR3 length is 15 residues. This CDR3 is CSAENPNGKNSPLHF. The CDR3, as DNA: TGCAGTGCTGAAAATCCAAACGGGAAAAATTCACCCCTCCACTTT.

The V and J genes are TRBV13 and TRBJ2-4, with TRBD2 as a possible D gene (5 bases). CDR1 PRHDT and CDR2 FYEKMQ come from the germline V gene (reference sequence). CDR3 length equals 15 residues. Trimming pared 4 bases from V and 2 bases from J, leaving 12 bases between. The CDR3 protein is CASSSRTSSKNIQYF. In DNA form, the CDR3 reads TGTGCCAGCAGCTCCCGTACTAGTTCCAAAAACATTCAGTACTTC.

In nucleotides, the CDR3 is TGCGCCAGCAGCCGAGACGGGACGCTTACCTACGAGCAGTACTTC. The encoded protein is CASSRDGTLTYEQYF. This chain links TRBV5-1 with TRBJ2-7; D possibly uses TRBD1 or TRBD2 (5 bases each). The V end was cut by 4 bases, the J end by 2 bases, with 16 bases between. The CDR3 runs to 15 residues. The V gene's germline CDR1 is SGHRS and CDR2 YFSETQ.

The V call is TRBV29-1, the J call TRBJ2-5, with 8 bases lining up with TRBD2. V lost 4 bases to trimming and J lost 3 bases; unmatched junction nucleotides: 4. The CDR3 runs to 13 residues. CDR1 is SQVTM and CDR2 is ANQGSEA in the germline V gene. In nucleotides, the CDR3 is TGCAGCGTTGCCGGGGGGGCGGAAGAGACCCAGTACTTC. This translates into CSVAGGAEETQYF.

This clonotype was recorded a few times. V and J are TRBV20-1 and TRBJ2-1; 9 nucleotides line up with TRBD2. Germline V gene lookup returns CDR1 DFQATT and CDR2 SNEGSKA (reference sequence). This CDR3 is built from 16 residues. Losses at the gene ends were 6 bases for V and 7 bases for J; bases not matched to a gene: 16. The CDR3 loop reads CSAPPPLAGTRNEQFF. CDR3 sequence (DNA): TGCAGTGCGCCACCACCGCTAGCGGGGACCCGGAATGAGCAGTTCTTC.

Only a few counts were recorded for this clonotype. J is TRBJ2-1 and V is TRBV20-1; TRBD1 agrees at 9 bases. The CDR3 sequence is 15 residues long. Germline lookup yields CDR1 DFQATT and CDR2 SNEGSKA (reference sequence). Unmatched junction bases numbered 5, after V lost 2 bases and J lost 3 bases. CDR3 bases: TGCAGTGCTAGAAAAAACAGGGGGCGCTACAATGAGCAGTTCTTC. It is translated as CSARKNRGRYNEQFF.

The V and J genes are TRBV12-3 or TRBV12-4 and TRBJ2-7, with a weak D call TRBD1 (5 bases). The CDR3 loop spans 15 amino acids. The germline V and J ends were trimmed by 3 bases and 1 base, with 13 bases remaining between them. Written as DNA, the CDR3 is TGTGCCAGCAGTTTGGGGCAGGGCCAATCCTACGAGCAGTACGTC. As protein: CASSLGQGQSYEQYV.

The genes are TRBV18 and TRBJ2-1; D not resolved. V dropped 3 bases and J dropped 3 bases, with 9 bases sitting between them. The germline gives CDR1 KGHSH, CDR2 LQKENI. The CDR3 has 14 residues. CDR3 region: CASSPGEIYNEQFF. As DNA, the CDR3 is TGTGCCAGCTCACCTGGGGAAATCTACAATGAGCAGTTCTTC.

This clonotype was observed a handful of times. This chain joins TRBV7-3 and TRBJ2-2; possible D gene TRBD1, 6 bases. V was trimmed by 6 bases and J by 0 bases, leaving 8 bases between them. The CDR3 consists of 14 residues. The germline V gene encodes CDR1 SGHTA and CDR2 FQGTGA. The CDR3 sequence: CASSRQANTGELFF. The CDR3 DNA follows: TGTGCCAGCAGTAGACAGGCGAACACCGGGGAGCTGTTTTTT.

This chain links TRBV3-1 with TRBJ2-5; TRBD1 is a possible D gene (5 bases). CDR1 is LGHDT and CDR2 is YNNKEL in the germline V gene (reference sequence). Trimming removed 1 base from V and 1 base from J, with 10 bases in between. The CDR3 covers 15 residues. The CDR3 bases are TGTGCCAGCAGCCAAGTCACAGGACCCCAAGAGACCCAGTACTTC. Translating it yields CASSQVTGPQETQYF.

This chain uses TRBV7-3 with TRBJ1-2; TRBD1 might be the D (5 bases). Trimming removed 5 bases at V and 8 bases at J, with 24 bases between. Germline CDR1 reads SGHTA; CDR2 reads FQGTGA. CDR3 length: 16 residues. The CDR3 spells CASSTPGRQGSSGYTF. The CDR3 coding sequence is TGTGCCAGCAGCACTCCGGGACGGCAGGGTAGTTCCGGCTACACCTTC.

This clonotype was found a few times. The chain employs TRBV10-3 and TRBJ1-2, with 9 bases aligning to TRBD1. Germline assignment: CDR1 ENHRY and CDR2 SYGVKD. CDR3 length: 14 residues. The trim removed 10 bases at V and 3 bases at J, leaving 9 bases unmatched. This CDR3 reads CANSRDRDYYGYTF. The CDR3 DNA follows: TGTGCCAACAGCCGGGACAGGGATTACTATGGCTACACCTTC.

Only a few counts were recorded for this clonotype. The CDR3 is CASSPGTSRGLGGELFF. The CDR3 DNA reads as TGTGCCAGCAGCCCCGGCACTAGTCGTGGGTTAGGCGGGGAGCTGTTTTTT. The chain recombines TRBV12-3 or TRBV12-4 with TRBJ2-2, with D possibly TRBD2 on 5 matching bases. The ends were cut back, 6 bases at V and 7 bases at J, with 24 bases in the middle. The length of the CDR3 is 17 residues.

The J gene is TRBJ1-2, the V gene TRBV28; D perhaps matches TRBD1 (5 bases). Trimming shortened V by 5 bases and J by 3 bases, and 10 bases separated the two germline ends. This CDR3 is built from 13 residues. In germline, CDR1 is MDHEN, CDR2 SYDVKM. The DNA for the CDR3 is TGTGCCAGCAGTCCAGGGAGGGACTATGGCTACACCTTC. This encodes CASSPGRDYGYTF.

This clonotype was observed a few times. V gene TRBV19 combines with J gene TRBJ1-1; TRBD1 matches at 7 bases. CDR1 and CDR2 from the germline V gene are LNHDA and SQIVND (reference sequence). This CDR3 is built from 14 residues. Trimming at V came to 7 bases and at J to 0 bases, leaving 5 bases not matched to a gene. The CDR3 region is CASTRGGLNTEAFF. DNA of the CDR3: TGTGCCAGTACGAGAGGGGGCCTGAACACTGAAGCTTTCTTT.

The V and J genes are TRBV12-3 or TRBV12-4 and TRBJ1-1; 8 bases align to TRBD1. This CDR3 region has 15 residues. Germline trimming cut 6 bases from V and 1 base from J; bases unmatched to any gene: 7. In DNA form, the CDR3 reads TGTGCCAGCAGGTGGGGCACAGGGGGGAACACTGAAGCTTTCTTT. Encoded protein: CASRWGTGGNTEAFF.

The rearrangement uses TRBV6-5 and TRBJ2-5; D call uncertain. The CDR3 sequence is 14 residues long. V was cut by 3 bases and J by 5 bases, with 13 bases left in between. Germline CDR1 MNHEY, CDR2 SVGAGI. The CDR3 nucleotides read TGTGCCAGCAGTTATACTCCTTCACGGGAGACCCAGTACTTC. This codes for CASSYTPSRETQYF.

This clonotype has just a few counts. This chain connects TRBV5-6 to TRBJ2-1; 11 nucleotides align to TRBD1. The V gene's germline CDR1 is SGHDT and CDR2 YYEEEE. The CDR3 length is 15 residues. V shed 4 bases and J 8 bases; nucleotides not matched to a gene: 8. CDR3 amino acids: CASSPDRGRSDEQFF. DNA for the CDR3: TGTGCCAGCAGCCCGGACAGGGGGCGAAGCGATGAGCAGTTCTTC.

The CDR3 region is CASSLEGRGKGVDGYTF. The CDR3 region has the DNA TGCGCCAGCAGCTTGGAAGGTCGGGGCAAAGGAGTGGATGGCTACACCTTC. The V call is TRBV5-1, the J call TRBJ1-2; possibly TRBD1 for D (5 bases). The germline V gene encodes CDR1 SGHRS and CDR2 YFSETQ. This CDR3 comprises 17 residues. V dropped 0 bases and J dropped 6 bases, with 21 bases sitting between them.